Presented here are 5 T cell receptor beta chains from one specimen sequenced in a study of blood T cells in healthy people across ages (dated by TCRdb to about 2015). Libraries were made using 5' RACE. Sequencer: Illumina HiSeq 2500. A second PCR of about 7 to 12 cycles was performed with a sample-barcoded 5' primer and a J-beta primer mix. The public reads were quality trimmed at Q25 with fastp and then assembled into clones with MiXCR by TCRdb, keeping productive beta chains. When rows share a CDR3 protein, they turn into one entry using the most common DNA and genes. The sample contains about 970,000 distinct CDR3 sequences, roughly 51% of them found a single time. The ten largest clonotypes hold roughly a fifth of the sample. The material sequenced was blood. These receptors came from a woman between 55 and 75 years old in good health.

The CDR3 here is CASSPDANEQFF. CDR3 bases: TGTGCCAGCAGCCCTGACGCCAATGAGCAGTTCTTC. The chain links TRBV7-9 to TRBJ2-1; D ambiguous. Germline lookup yields CDR1 SEHNR and CDR2 FQNEAQ (reference sequence). The ends were cut back, 5 bases at V and 6 bases at J, with 8 bases in the middle. CDR3 length: 12 residues.

The chain uses TRBV28 and TRBJ2-2; TRBD1 matches 7 bases. This CDR3 comprises 14 residues. Germline V gives CDR1 MDHEN, CDR2 SYDVKM. J lost 3 bases, V lost 11 bases, and 9 bases had no gene match. CDR3 bases: TGTGCCCTCCGGGACAGAGAACACACCGGGGAGCTGTTTTTT. Translating gives CALRDREHTGELFF.

This chain joins TRBV4-2 and TRBJ2-7; no definite D call. The ends were cut back, 4 bases at V and 3 bases at J, with 22 bases in the middle. In germline, CDR1 is LGHNA, CDR2 YNFKEQ. The length of the CDR3 is 17 residues. DNA for the CDR3: TGTGCCAGCAGCCCCACACAAGACAACAGAGTCTTCTACGAGCAGTACTTC. Its translation: CASSPTQDNRVFYEQYF.

This clonotype was seen a few times. The genes are TRBV5-1 and TRBJ2-7; possible D gene TRBD1, 5 bases. V lost 0 bases to trimming and J lost 1 base, with 8 bases between them. Looked up from germline, CDR1 is SGHRS and CDR2 is YFSETQ. The CDR3 has 14 residues. CDR3: CASSLETESYEQYF. CDR3 bases: TGCGCCAGCAGCTTGGAGACAGAATCCTACGAGCAGTACTTC.

V gene TRBV30 combines with J gene TRBJ1-2; no reliable D call. The CDR3 totals 11 residues. Looked up from germline, CDR1 is GTSNPN and CDR2 is SVGIG (reference sequence). Trimming cost V 8 bases and J 3 bases, with 10 bases left between them. For the CDR3, the DNA is TGTGCCGGGTGGCGGGACTATGGCTACACCTTC. It specifies CAGWRDYGYTF.